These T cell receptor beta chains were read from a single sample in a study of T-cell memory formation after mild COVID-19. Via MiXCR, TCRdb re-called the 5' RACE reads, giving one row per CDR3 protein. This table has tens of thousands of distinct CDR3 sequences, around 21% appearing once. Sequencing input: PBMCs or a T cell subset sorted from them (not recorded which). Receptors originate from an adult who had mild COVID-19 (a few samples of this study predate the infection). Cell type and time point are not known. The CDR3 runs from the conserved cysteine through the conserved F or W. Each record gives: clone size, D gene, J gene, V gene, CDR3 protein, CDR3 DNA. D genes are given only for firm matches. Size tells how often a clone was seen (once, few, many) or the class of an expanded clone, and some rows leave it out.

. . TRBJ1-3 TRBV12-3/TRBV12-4 CASSDRSLSGNTIYF TGTGCCAGCAGTGACCGATCACTCTCTGGAAACACCATATATTTT
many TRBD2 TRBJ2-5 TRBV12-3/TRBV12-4 CASSLGKARGGATQYF TGTGCCAGCAGTTTAGGAAAGGCCCGCGGGGGGGCGACCCAGTACTTC
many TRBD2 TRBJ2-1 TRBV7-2 CASSSTGGPQNEQFF TGTGCCAGCAGCTCCACGGGGGGGCCTCAGAATGAGCAGTTCTTC
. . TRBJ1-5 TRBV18 CASSPVSNQPQHF TGTGCCAGCTCACCAGTTAGCAATCAGCCCCAGCATTTT
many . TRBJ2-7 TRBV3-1 CASSREGGSYEQYF TGTGCCAGCAGCCGAGAGGGAGGCTCCTACGAGCAGTACTTC
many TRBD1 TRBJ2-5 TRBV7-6 CASTRQGKETQYF TGTGCCAGCACCCGACAGGGAAAAGAGACCCAGTACTTC
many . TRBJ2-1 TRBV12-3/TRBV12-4 CASSLGELRSYNEQFF TGTGCCAGCAGTTTAGGAGAGCTAAGGTCCTACAATGAGCAGTTCTTC
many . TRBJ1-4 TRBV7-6 CASSLSAGGGNEKLFF TGTGCCAGCAGCTTATCGGCTGGCGGTGGGAATGAAAAACTGTTTTTT
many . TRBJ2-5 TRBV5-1 CASSSTNEETQYF TGCGCCAGCAGCTCGACAAATGAAGAGACCCAGTACTTC
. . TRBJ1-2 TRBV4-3 CASSQDQRQRNYGYTF TGCGCCAGCAGCCAAGATCAGCGGCAGCGTAACTATGGCTACACCTTC
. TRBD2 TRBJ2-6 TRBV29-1 CSVVGLAGESGANVLTF TGCAGCGTTGTAGGGTTAGCGGGGGAGTCTGGGGCCAACGTCCTGACTTTC
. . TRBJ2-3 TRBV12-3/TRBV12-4 CASSPQRTRYTQYF TGTGCCAGCAGCCCCCAGCGGACTCGCTATACGCAGTATTTT
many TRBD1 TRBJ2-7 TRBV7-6 CASSLGTGNSYEQYF TGTGCCAGCAGCTTAGGGACAGGGAACTCCTACGAGCAGTACTTC
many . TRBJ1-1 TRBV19 CASSDSNTEAFF TGTGCCAGTTCTGACAGTAACACTGAAGCTTTCTTT
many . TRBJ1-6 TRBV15 CATSRDLREGTALHF TGTGCCACCAGCAGAGATCTCAGGGAGGGTACGGCCCTCCACTTT
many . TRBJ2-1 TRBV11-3 CASSFLVSNEQFF TGTGCCAGCAGCTTTTTAGTTTCGAATGAGCAGTTCTTC
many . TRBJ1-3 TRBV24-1 CATTDGTGNTIYF TGTGCCACCACAGATGGGACCGGAAACACCATATATTTT
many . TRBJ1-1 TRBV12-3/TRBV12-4 CASSSQGLGAEAFF TGTGCCAGCAGCTCACAGGGTTTGGGGGCTGAAGCTTTCTTT
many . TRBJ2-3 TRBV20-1 CSARARVGTDTQYF TGCAGTGCTAGAGCCAGGGTTGGCACAGATACGCAGTATTTT
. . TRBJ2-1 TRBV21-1 CASSKLFRTSGTSYNEQFF TGTGCCAGCAGCAAGTTGTTCCGGACTAGCGGGACCTCCTACAATGAGCAGTTCTTC